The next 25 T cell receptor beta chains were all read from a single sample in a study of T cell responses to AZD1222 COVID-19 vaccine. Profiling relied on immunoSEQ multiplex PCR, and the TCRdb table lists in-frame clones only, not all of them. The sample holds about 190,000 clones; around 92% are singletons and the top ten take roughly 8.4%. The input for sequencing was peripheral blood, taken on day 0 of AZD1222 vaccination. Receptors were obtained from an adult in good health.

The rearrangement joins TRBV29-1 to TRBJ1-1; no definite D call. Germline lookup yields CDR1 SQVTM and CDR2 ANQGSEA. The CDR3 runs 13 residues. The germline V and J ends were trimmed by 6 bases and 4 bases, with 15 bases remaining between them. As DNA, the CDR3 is TGCAGCGTGGTACACGGCCGTTTCACTGAAGCTTTCTTT. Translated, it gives CSVVHGRFTEAFF. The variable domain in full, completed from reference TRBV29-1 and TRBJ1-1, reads SAVISQKPSRDICQRGTSLTIQCQVDSQVTMMFWYRQQPGQSLTLIATANQGSEATYESGFVIDKFPISRPNLTFSTLTVSNMSPEDSSIYLCSVVHGRFTEAFFGQGTRLTVV.

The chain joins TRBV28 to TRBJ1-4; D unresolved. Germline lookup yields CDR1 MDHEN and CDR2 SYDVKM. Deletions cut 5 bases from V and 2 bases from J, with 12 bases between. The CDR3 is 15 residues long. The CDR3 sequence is CASSKDRRTNEKLFF. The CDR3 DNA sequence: TGTGCCAGCAGTAAGGACCGGCGTACTAATGAAAAACTGTTTTTT.

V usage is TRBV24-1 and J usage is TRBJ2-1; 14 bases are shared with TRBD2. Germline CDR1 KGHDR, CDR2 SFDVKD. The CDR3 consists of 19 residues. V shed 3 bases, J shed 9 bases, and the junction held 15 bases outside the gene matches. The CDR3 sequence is CATSDGGTSGSGALGEQFF. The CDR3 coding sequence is TGTGCCACCAGTGATGGGGGGACTAGCGGGAGTGGGGCCCTTGGTGAGCAGTTCTTC.

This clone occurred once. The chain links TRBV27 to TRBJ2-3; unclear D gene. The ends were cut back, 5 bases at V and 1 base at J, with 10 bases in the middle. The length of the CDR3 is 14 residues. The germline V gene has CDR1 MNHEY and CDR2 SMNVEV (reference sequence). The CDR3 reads CASSPSEGTDTQYF. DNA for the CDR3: TGTGCCAGCAGTCCCTCCGAGGGCACAGATACGCAGTATTTT.

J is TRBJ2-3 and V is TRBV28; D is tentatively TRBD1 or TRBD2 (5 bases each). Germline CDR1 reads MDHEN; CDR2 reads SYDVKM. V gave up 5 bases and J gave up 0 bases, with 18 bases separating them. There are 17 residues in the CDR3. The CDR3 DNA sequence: TGTGCCAGCAGTACCAATAGGATCCGGGACAGCACAGATACGCAGTATTTT. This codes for CASSTNRIRDSTDTQYF.

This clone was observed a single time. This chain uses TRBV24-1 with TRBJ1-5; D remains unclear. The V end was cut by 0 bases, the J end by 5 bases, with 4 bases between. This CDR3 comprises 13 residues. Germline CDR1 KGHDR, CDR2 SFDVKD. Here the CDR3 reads CATSDLRDQPQHF. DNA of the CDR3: TGTGCCACCAGTGATTTGAGGGATCAGCCCCAGCATTTT.

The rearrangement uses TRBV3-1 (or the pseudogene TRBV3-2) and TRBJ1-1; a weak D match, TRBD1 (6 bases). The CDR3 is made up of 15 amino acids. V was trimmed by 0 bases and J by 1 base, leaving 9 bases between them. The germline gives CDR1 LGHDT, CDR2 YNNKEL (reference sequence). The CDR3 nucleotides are TGTGCCAGCAGCCAAGATTACAGGGCGAACACTGAAGCTTTCTTT. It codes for CASSQDYRANTEAFF.

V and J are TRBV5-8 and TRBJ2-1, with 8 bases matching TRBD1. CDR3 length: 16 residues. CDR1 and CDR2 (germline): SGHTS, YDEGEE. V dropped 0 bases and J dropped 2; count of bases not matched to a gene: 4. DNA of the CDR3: TGTGCCAGCAGCTTGGGAACAGGGGGGACCTACAATGAGCAGTTCTTC. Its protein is CASSLGTGGTYNEQFF.

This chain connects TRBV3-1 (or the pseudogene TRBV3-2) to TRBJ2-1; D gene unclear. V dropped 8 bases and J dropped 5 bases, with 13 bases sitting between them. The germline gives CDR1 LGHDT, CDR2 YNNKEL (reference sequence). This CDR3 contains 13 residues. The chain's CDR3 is CASGPVSHNEQFF. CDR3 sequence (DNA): TGTGCCAGCGGGCCAGTAAGCCACAATGAGCAGTTCTTC.

In DNA, the CDR3 is TGTGCCAGCAGTCTGGGACTGAAGTCTAGCACAGATACGCAGTATTTT. Protein: CASSLGLKSSTDTQYF. The genes are TRBV28 and TRBJ2-3; maybe TRBD2 (6 bases). CDR3 length: 16 amino acids. Germline lookup yields CDR1 MDHEN and CDR2 SYDVKM. The germline V and J ends were trimmed by 5 bases and 0 bases, with 15 bases remaining between them.

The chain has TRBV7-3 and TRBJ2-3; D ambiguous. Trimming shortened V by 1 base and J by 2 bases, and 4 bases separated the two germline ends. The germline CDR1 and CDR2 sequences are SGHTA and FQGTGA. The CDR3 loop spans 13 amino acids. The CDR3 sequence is CASSLKSTDTQYF. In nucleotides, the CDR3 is TGTGCCAGCAGCTTAAAGTCCACAGATACGCAGTATTTT.

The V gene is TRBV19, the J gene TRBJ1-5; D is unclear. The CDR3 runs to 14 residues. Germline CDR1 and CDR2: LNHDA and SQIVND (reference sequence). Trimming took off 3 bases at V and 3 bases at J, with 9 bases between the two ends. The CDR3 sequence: CASSITIINQPQHF. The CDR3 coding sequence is TGTGCCAGTAGTATCACGATAATCAATCAGCCCCAGCATTTT.

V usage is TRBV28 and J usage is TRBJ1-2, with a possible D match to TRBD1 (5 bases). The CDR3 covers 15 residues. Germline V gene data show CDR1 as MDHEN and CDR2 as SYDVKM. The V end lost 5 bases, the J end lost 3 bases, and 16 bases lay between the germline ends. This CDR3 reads CASSQTRTYYYGYTF. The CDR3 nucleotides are TGTGCCAGCAGTCAAACCCGGACATACTACTATGGCTACACCTTC.

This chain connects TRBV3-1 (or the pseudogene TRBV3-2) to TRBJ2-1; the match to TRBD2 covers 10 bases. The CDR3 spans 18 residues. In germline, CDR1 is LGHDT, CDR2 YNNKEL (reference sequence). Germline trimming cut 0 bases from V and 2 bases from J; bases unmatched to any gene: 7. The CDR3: CASSQDLSGRIPYNEQFF. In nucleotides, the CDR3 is TGTGCCAGCAGCCAAGATCTTAGCGGGAGGATCCCCTACAATGAGCAGTTCTTC.

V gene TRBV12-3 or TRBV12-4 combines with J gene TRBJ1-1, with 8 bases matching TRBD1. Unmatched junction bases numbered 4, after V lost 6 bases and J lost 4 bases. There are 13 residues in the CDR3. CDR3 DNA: TGTGCCAGCAGGGCAGACAGGGGCACTGAAGCTTTCTTT. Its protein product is CASRADRGTEAFF.

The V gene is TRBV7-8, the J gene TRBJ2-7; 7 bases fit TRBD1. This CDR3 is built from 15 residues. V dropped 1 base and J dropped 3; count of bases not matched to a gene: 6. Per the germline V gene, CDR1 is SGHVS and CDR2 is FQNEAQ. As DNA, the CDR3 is TGTGCCAGCAGCTTAGGTCCCAGGGGGTACTACGAGCAGTACTTC. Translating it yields CASSLGPRGYYEQYF.

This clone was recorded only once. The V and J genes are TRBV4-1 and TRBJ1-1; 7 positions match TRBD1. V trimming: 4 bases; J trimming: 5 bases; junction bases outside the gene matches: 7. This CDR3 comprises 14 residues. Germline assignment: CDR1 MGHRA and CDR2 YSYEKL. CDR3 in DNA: TGCGCCAGCAGCCTCCGACAGGGAGGAACTGAAGCTTTCTTT. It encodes CASSLRQGGTEAFF.

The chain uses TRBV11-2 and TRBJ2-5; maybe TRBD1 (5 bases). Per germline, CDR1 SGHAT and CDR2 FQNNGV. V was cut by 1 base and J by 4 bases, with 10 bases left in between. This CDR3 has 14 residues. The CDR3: CASSLGQGTETQYF. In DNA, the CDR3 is TGTGCCAGCAGCTTAGGGCAGGGAACAGAGACCCAGTACTTC.

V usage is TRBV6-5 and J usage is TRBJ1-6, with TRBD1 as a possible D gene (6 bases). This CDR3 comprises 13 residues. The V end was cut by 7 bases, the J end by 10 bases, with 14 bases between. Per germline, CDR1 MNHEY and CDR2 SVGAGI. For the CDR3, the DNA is TGTGCCAGCACCGCAATGAGGGGGTCACCCCTCCACTTT. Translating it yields CASTAMRGSPLHF.

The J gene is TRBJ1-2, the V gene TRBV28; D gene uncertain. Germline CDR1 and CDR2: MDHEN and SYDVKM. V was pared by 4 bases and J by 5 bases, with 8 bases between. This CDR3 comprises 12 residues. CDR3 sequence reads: CASSSSQYGYTF. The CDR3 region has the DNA TGTGCCAGCAGTTCCAGTCAATATGGCTACACCTTC.

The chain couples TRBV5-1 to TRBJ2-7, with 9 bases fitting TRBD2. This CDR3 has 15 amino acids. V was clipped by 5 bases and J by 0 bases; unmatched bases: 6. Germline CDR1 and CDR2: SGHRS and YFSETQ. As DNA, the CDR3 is TGCGCCAGCAGTTTAGGGACTAGCAACTCCTACGAGCAGTACTTC. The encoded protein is CASSLGTSNSYEQYF.

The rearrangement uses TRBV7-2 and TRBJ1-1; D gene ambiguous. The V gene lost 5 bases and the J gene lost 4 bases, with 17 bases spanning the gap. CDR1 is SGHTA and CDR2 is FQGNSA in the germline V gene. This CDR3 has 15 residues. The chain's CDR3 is CASSHLGGLGTEAFF. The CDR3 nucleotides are TGTGCCAGCAGCCACTTGGGAGGGTTGGGCACTGAAGCTTTCTTT.

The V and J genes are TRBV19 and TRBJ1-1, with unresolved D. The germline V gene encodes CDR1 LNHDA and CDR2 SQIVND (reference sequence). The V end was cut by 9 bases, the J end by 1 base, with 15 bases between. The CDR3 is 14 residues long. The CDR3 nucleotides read TGTGCCAGCCAGCCTAAGCAAGCGAACACTGAAGCTTTCTTT. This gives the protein CASQPKQANTEAFF.

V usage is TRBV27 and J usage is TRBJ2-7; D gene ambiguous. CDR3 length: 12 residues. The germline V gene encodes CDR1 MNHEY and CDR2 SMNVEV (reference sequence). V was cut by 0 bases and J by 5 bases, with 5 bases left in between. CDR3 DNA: TGTGCCAGCAGTTTATCAGGAAACGAGCAGTACTTC. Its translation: CASSLSGNEQYF.

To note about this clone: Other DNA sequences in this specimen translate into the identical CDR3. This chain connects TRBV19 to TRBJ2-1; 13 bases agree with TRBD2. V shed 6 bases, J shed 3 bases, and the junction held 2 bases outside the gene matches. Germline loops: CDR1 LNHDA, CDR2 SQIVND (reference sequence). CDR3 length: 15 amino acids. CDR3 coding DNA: TGTGCCAGTAGCCGACTAGCGGGAGGCTACAATGAGCAGTTCTTC. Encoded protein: CASSRLAGGYNEQFF.